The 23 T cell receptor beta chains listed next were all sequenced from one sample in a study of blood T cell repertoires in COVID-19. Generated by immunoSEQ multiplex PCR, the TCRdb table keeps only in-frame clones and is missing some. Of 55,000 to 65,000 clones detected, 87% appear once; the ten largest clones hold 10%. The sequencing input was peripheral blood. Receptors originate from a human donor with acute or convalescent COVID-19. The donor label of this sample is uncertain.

The CDR3: CASSSWTGGGYGYTF. The CDR3 nucleotides are TGTGCCAGCAGCTCATGGACAGGAGGGGGGTATGGCTACACCTTC. The chain uses TRBV7-8 and TRBJ1-2; 7 positions agree with TRBD1. Germline V gene lookup returns CDR1 SGHVS and CDR2 FQNEAQ. This CDR3 is 15 amino acids long. Unmatched junction bases numbered 10, after V lost 4 bases and J lost 5 bases.

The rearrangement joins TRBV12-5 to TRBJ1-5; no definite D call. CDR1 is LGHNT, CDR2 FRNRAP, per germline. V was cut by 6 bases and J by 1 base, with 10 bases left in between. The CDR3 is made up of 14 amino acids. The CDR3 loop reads CASGPGESNQPQHF. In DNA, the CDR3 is TGTGCTAGTGGCCCGGGAGAAAGCAATCAGCCCCAGCATTTT.

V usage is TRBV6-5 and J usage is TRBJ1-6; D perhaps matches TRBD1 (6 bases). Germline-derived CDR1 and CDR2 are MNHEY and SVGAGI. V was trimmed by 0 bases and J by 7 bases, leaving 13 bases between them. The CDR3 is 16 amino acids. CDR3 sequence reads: CASSYSIRDRNSPLHF. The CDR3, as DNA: TGTGCCAGCAGTTACTCGATTCGAGACAGGAATTCACCCCTCCACTTT.

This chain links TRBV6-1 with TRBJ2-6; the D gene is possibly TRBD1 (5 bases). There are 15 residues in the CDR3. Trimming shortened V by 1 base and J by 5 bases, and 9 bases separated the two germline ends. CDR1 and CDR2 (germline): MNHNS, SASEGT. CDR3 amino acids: CASSEVGLRANVLTF. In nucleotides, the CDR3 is TGTGCCAGCAGTGAAGTGGGGCTAAGGGCCAACGTCCTGACTTTC.

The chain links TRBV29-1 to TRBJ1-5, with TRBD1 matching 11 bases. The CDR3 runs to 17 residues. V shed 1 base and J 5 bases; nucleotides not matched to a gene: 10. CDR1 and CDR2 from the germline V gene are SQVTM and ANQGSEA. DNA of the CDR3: TGCAGCGTTGAAGCCACTGGGACAGGGGGTTGGGATCAGCCCCAGCATTTT. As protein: CSVEATGTGGWDQPQHF.

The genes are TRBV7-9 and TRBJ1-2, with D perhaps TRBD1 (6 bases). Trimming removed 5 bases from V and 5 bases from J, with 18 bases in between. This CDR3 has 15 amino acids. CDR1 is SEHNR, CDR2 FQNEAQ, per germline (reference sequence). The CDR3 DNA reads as TGTGCCAGCAGCCTAGGACAGCCCGATATTTATGGCTACACCTTC. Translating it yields CASSLGQPDIYGYTF.

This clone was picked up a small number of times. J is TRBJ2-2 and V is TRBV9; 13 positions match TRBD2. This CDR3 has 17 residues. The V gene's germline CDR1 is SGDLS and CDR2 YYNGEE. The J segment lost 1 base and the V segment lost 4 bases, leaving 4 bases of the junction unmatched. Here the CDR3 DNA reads TGTGCCAGCAGCCTTGGACTAGCGGGAGTGAACACCGGGGAGCTGTTTTTT. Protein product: CASSLGLAGVNTGELFF.

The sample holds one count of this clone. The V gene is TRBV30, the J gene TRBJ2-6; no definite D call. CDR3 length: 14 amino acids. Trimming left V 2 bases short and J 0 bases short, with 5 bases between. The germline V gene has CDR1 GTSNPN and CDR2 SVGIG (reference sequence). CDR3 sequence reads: CAWSLYSGANVLTF. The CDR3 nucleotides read TGTGCCTGGAGTCTGTACTCTGGGGCCAACGTCCTGACTTTC.

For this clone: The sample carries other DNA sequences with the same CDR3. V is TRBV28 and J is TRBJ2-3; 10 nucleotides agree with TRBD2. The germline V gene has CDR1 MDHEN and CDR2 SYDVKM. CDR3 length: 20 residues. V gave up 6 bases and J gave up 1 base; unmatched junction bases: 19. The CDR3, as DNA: TGTGCCAGCAGCAAAATAGGACTAATGCTAGCGGGAGCGGGCACAGATACGCAGTATTTT. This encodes CASSKIGLMLAGAGTDTQYF. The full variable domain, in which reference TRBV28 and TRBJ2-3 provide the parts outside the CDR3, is DVKVTQSSRYLVKRTGEKVFLECVQDMDHENMFWYRQDPGLGLRLIYFSYDVKMKEKGDIPEGYSVSREKKERFSLILESASTNQTSMYLCASSKIGLMLAGAGTDTQYFGPGTRLTVL.

The CDR3 sequence is CASSPRTSGGANEQFF. CDR3 DNA: TGCGCCAGCAGCCCCCGGACTAGCGGGGGGGCGAATGAGCAGTTCTTC. The chain combines TRBV5-1 with TRBJ2-1; 15 bases line up with TRBD2. CDR1 SGHRS and CDR2 YFSETQ come from the germline V gene. Trimming at V came to 4 bases and at J to 7 bases, leaving 6 bases not matched to a gene. The CDR3 length is 16 residues.

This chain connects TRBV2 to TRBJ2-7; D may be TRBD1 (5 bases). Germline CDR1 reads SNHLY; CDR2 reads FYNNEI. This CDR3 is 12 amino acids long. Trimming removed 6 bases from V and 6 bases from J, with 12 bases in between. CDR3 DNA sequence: TGTGCCAGCAGAGTAGGGGCAGGCGAGCAGTACTTC. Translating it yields CASRVGAGEQYF.

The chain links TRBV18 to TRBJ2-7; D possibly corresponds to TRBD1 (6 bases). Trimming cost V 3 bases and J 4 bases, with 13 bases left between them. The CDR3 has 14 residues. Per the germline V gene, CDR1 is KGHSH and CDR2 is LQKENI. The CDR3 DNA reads TGTGCCAGCTCACCCGAATCAGGGACATACGAGCAGTACGTC. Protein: CASSPESGTYEQYV.

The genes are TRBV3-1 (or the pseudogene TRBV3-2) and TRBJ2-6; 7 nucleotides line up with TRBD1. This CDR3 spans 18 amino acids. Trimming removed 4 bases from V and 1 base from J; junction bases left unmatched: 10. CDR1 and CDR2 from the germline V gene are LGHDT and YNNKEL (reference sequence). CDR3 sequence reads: CASSPADRVLSGANVLTF. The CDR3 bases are TGTGCCAGCAGCCCTGCCGACAGGGTACTATCTGGGGCCAACGTCCTGACTTTC.

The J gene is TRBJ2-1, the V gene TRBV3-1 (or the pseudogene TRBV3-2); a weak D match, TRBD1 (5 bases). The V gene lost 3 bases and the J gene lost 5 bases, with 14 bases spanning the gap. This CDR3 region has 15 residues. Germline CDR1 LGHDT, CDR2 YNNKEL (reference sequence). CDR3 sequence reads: CASSQIWTFNNEQFF. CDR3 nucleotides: TGTGCCAGCAGCCAGATCTGGACATTTAACAATGAGCAGTTCTTC.

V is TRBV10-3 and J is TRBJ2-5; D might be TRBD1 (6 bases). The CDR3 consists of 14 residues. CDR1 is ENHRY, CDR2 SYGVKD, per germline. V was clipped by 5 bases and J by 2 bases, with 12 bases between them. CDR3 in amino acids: CAISTGITQETQYF. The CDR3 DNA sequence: TGTGCCATCAGTACAGGGATTACTCAAGAGACCCAGTACTTC.

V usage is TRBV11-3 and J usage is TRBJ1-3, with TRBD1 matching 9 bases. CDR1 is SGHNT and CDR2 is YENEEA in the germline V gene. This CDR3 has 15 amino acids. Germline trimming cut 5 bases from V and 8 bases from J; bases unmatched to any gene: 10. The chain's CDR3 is CASSLGTGLEDTIYF. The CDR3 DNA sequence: TGTGCCAGCAGCCTCGGGACAGGGCTCGAAGACACCATATATTTT.

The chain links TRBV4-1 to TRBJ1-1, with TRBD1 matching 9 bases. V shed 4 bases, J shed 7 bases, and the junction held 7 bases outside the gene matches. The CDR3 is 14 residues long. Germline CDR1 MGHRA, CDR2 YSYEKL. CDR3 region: CASSRNRDRVEAFF. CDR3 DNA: TGCGCCAGCAGCCGCAACCGGGACAGGGTTGAAGCTTTCTTT.

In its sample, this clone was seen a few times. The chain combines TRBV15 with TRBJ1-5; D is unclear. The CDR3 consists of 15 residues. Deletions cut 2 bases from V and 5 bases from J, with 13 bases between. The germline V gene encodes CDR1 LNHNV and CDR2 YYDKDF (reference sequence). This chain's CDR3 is CATSRHRNDHQPQHF. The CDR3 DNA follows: TGTGCCACCAGCAGACACAGAAACGATCATCAGCCCCAGCATTTT.

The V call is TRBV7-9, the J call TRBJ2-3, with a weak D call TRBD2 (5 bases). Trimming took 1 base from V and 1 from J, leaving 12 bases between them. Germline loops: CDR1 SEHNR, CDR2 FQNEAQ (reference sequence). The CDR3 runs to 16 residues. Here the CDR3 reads CASSLVTGWGTDTQYF. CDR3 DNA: TGTGCCAGCAGCTTAGTAACGGGATGGGGCACAGATACGCAGTATTTT.

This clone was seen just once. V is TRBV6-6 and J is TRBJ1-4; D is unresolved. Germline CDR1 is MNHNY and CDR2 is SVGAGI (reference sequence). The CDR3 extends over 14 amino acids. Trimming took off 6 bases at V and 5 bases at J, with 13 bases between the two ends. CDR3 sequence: CASSLGRSNEKLFF. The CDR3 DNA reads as TGTGCCAGCAGCCTAGGTAGATCCAATGAAAAACTGTTTTTT.

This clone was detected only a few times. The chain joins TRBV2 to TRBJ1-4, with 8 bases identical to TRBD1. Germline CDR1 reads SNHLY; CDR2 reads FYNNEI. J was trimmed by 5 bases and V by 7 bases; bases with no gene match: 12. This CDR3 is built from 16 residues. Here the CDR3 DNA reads TGTGCCAGCACTACCACTCCAGGGGGCGCAAATGAAAAACTGTTTTTT. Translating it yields CASTTTPGGANEKLFF.

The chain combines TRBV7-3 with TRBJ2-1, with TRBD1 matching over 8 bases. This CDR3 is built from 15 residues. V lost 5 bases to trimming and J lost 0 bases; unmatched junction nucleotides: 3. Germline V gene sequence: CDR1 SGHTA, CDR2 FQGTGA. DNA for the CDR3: TGTGCCAGCAGCCACGGACAGGGCTCCTACAATGAGCAGTTCTTC. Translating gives CASSHGQGSYNEQFF.

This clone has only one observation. The CDR3 DNA follows: TGCGCCAGCAGCGTAGGACCGGGACAGGGAGGAGAGACCCAGTACTTC. Residues: CASSVGPGQGGETQYF. V and J are TRBV5-1 and TRBJ2-5; 9 bases match TRBD1. The V segment lost 4 bases and the J segment 4 bases; nucleotides outside the gene matches: 11. The length of the CDR3 is 16 residues. Germline CDR1 reads SGHRS; CDR2 reads YFSETQ.